The 31 T cell receptor beta chains below come from one sample, sequenced in a study of blood T cells in healthy people across ages. With a J-beta primer mix and a sample-barcoded 5' primer, a second PCR ran about 7 to 12 cycles. A single record per CDR3 protein comes from TCRdb applying MiXCR to the 5' RACE reads. The sample includes about 720,000 distinct CDR3 sequences, approximately 21% of them seen just once. The sample comprised blood. The receptors stem from a man between 65 and 80 years old in good health.

The J gene is TRBJ1-5, the V gene TRBV6-1, with TRBD1 matching 8 bases. Germline V gene sequence: CDR1 MNHNS, CDR2 SASEGT. The V gene end was trimmed by 6 bases and the J gene end by 6 bases; junction bases not matched to a gene: 10. The CDR3 contains 15 residues. CDR3 amino acids: CASREGRTGTQPQHF. CDR3 sequence (DNA): TGTGCCAGCAGGGAGGGTCGGACAGGGACTCAGCCCCAGCATTTT.

The genes are TRBV10-3 and TRBJ2-7; D possibly corresponds to TRBD1 (6 bases). Trimming took off 3 bases at V and 2 bases at J, with 11 bases between the two ends. The CDR3 contains 14 residues. Germline V gives CDR1 ENHRY, CDR2 SYGVKD. Written as DNA, the CDR3 is TGTGCCATCAGTGATACAGGGCTCCCCTACGAGCAGTACGTC. This codes for CAISDTGLPYEQYV.

In this sample, this clonotype turned up a few times. The chain has TRBV29-1 and TRBJ2-1, with 8 bases matching TRBD2. This CDR3 is 14 amino acids long. V was clipped by 4 bases and J by 2 bases; unmatched bases: 4. Per germline, CDR1 SQVTM and CDR2 ANQGSEA. The CDR3 DNA reads TGCAGCGTTGCGGGACTAGGAGCCTACAATGAGCAGTTCTTC. This codes for CSVAGLGAYNEQFF.

The V and J genes are TRBV12-3 or TRBV12-4 and TRBJ1-2; TRBD1 agrees at 7 bases. The CDR3 is made up of 14 amino acids. The J segment lost 3 bases and the V segment lost 3 bases, leaving 4 bases of the junction unmatched. The CDR3: CASSFKGADYGYTF. CDR3 coding DNA: TGTGCCAGCAGTTTCAAGGGGGCCGACTATGGCTACACCTTC.

The chain has TRBV20-1 and TRBJ1-3; no definite D call. Germline V gives CDR1 DFQATT, CDR2 SNEGSKA (reference sequence). V dropped 4 bases and J dropped 3 bases, with 13 bases sitting between them. The CDR3 consists of 14 residues. This CDR3 reads CSAKSPTGGNTIYF. The CDR3 region has the DNA TGCAGTGCTAAATCCCCGACCGGTGGAAACACCATATATTTT.

V is TRBV11-1 and J is TRBJ2-1; D gene uncertain. CDR3 length: 15 residues. Germline V lookup: CDR1 SGHAT, CDR2 FQDESV (reference sequence). Trimming cost V 7 bases and J 6 bases, with 19 bases left between them. DNA of the CDR3: TGTGCCAGCATGGCAGACCTACAGTGGGGCAATGAGCAGTTCTTC. Protein sequence: CASMADLQWGNEQFF.

In its sample, this clonotype was seen a few times. CDR3 sequence (DNA): TGTGCCAGCAGCTTCGGACTGCAAGATACGCAGTATTTT. This gives the protein CASSFGLQDTQYF. V gene TRBV7-3 combines with J gene TRBJ2-3; D possibly corresponds to TRBD2 (5 bases). This CDR3 region has 13 residues. Germline V lookup: CDR1 SGHTA, CDR2 FQGTGA. With 3 bases removed from V and 5 bases from J, the gap between germline ends came to 9 bases.

The chain employs TRBV24-1 and TRBJ1-2, with D hard to call. CDR3 size: 13 residues. Germline V gives CDR1 KGHDR, CDR2 SFDVKD. V dropped 1 base and J dropped 4 bases, with 6 bases sitting between them. Written as DNA, the CDR3 is TGTGCCACCAGTGATTTTAACAGCTATGGCTACACCTTC. Residues: CATSDFNSYGYTF.

The J gene is TRBJ1-6, the V gene TRBV6-1; 8 bases agree with TRBD1. Germline CDR1 reads MNHNS; CDR2 reads SASEGT. The V gene end was trimmed by 6 bases and the J gene end by 7 bases; junction bases not matched to a gene: 5. This CDR3 spans 14 amino acids. The CDR3 spells CASRGTGLNSPLHF. In DNA, the CDR3 is TGTGCCAGCAGGGGGACAGGTCTAAATTCACCCCTCCACTTT.

This clonotype appeared many times. The chain uses TRBV4-3 and TRBJ2-3; D remains ambiguous. Germline V gives CDR1 LGHNA, CDR2 YSLEER. V was shortened by 0 bases and J by 6 bases, with 7 bases between the two germline ends. The CDR3 consists of 13 residues. The CDR3 sequence: CASSQDPGDTQYF. DNA for the CDR3: TGCGCCAGCAGCCAAGATCCCGGGGATACGCAGTATTTT.

This clonotype showed up just a few times. The CDR3 nucleotides are TGTGCCAGCAGCTTTCGCGGGAGTGGTACCGGGGAGCTGTTTTTT. It translates to CASSFRGSGTGELFF. The J gene is TRBJ2-2, the V gene TRBV11-2, with 7 bases aligning to TRBD2. CDR1 and CDR2 (germline): SGHAT, FQNNGV. CDR3 size: 15 residues. The V segment lost 3 bases and the J segment 5 bases; nucleotides outside the gene matches: 6.

The chain recombines TRBV28 with TRBJ2-7; 9 bases agree with TRBD1. Losses at the gene ends were 5 bases for V and 3 bases for J; bases not matched to a gene: 5. The CDR3 has 14 amino acids. Per the germline V gene, CDR1 is MDHEN and CDR2 is SYDVKM. CDR3 in DNA: TGTGCCAGCAGTGACGGGACAGGGTTCTACGAGCAGTACTTC. Translation gives CASSDGTGFYEQYF. The full variable domain, in which reference TRBV28 and TRBJ2-7 provide the parts outside the CDR3, is DVKVTQSSRYLVKRTGEKVFLECVQDMDHENMFWYRQDPGLGLRLIYFSYDVKMKEKGDIPEGYSVSREKKERFSLILESASTNQTSMYLCASSDGTGFYEQYFGPGTRLTVT.

Notes on this clonotype: At one end, the junction sequence differs from germline, possibly due to a read error. This rearrangement joins TRBV5-4 to TRBJ1-4; D not certain. Germline lookup yields CDR1 SGHNT and CDR2 YYREEE (reference sequence). This CDR3 has 13 amino acids. CDR3 nucleotide sequence: TGTGCCAGCGGGTCAGGCTCGAATGAAAACCTGTTTTTT. This encodes CASGSGSNENLFF.

As regards this clonotype: A read error may produce the germline difference seen at one junction end. J is TRBJ2-1 and V is TRBV3-1; the match to TRBD1 covers 8 bases. Looked up from germline, CDR1 is LGHDT and CDR2 is YNNKEL (reference sequence). This CDR3 comprises 16 residues. CDR3: CASSQAPGGSYNGQFF. The CDR3 DNA reads as TGTGCCAGCAGCCAAGCTCCAGGGGGCTCCTACAATGGGCAGTTCTTC.

V gene TRBV15 combines with J gene TRBJ1-2; D might be TRBD1 (6 bases). Germline-derived CDR1 and CDR2 are LNHNV and YYDKDF (reference sequence). The CDR3 runs 14 residues. V lost 6 bases, J lost 3 bases, and 14 bases lay in between. The CDR3 loop reads CATRSAGVHYGYTF. For the CDR3, the DNA is TGTGCCACCAGGAGCGCAGGGGTACACTATGGCTACACCTTC.

This clonotype was observed a handful of times. V is TRBV12-3 or TRBV12-4 and J is TRBJ2-3; D remains unclear. The CDR3 runs to 13 residues. V gave up 3 bases and J gave up 3 bases, with 7 bases separating them. The DNA of the CDR3 is TGTGCCAGCAGTTTTGGGGTTACAGATACGCAGTATTTT. Amino acid sequence: CASSFGVTDTQYF.

This clonotype was counted between two and nine times. The CDR3 spells CASRTTPYTQYF. The CDR3, as DNA: TGTGCCAGCAGGACCACCCCTTATACGCAGTATTTT. The chain employs TRBV28 and TRBJ2-3, with D uncertain. The V and J ends lost 6 bases and 7 bases respectively, with 11 bases between them. Germline CDR1 is MDHEN and CDR2 is SYDVKM. This CDR3 spans 12 amino acids.

The chain has TRBV4-3 and TRBJ2-5, with unresolved D. The J call may be mistaken, given a closer DNA end match to TRBJ2-1. The V gene's germline CDR1 is LGHNA and CDR2 YSLEER. The CDR3 spans 15 residues. In nucleotides, the CDR3 is TGCGCCAGCAGCCAAGATACATCGCTATACAATGAGCAGTTCTTC. Its protein is CASSQDTSLYNEQFF.

The V gene is TRBV2, the J gene TRBJ2-5; D is uncertain. The J call is doubtful: the DNA matches TRBJ2-7 better. The CDR3 covers 12 residues. The germline V gene encodes CDR1 SNHLY and CDR2 FYNNEI. This chain's CDR3 is CASMSVPDEQYF. As DNA, the CDR3 is TGTGCCAGCATGTCGGTTCCCGACGAGCAGTACTTC.

This clonotype appeared a few times. The rearrangement uses TRBV11-2 and TRBJ2-2; 9 bases fit TRBD2. This CDR3 contains 15 residues. CDR1 SGHAT and CDR2 FQNNGV come from the germline V gene. The ends lost 5 bases at V and 0 bases at J; junction bases unmatched: 1. The CDR3 region is CASSRGGANTGELFF. Here the CDR3 DNA reads TGTGCCAGCAGCCGCGGGGGGGCGAACACCGGGGAGCTGTTTTTT.

This clonotype was found a few times. This chain links TRBV28 with TRBJ2-1, with D tentatively TRBD2 (6 bases). Germline loops: CDR1 MDHEN, CDR2 SYDVKM. V lost 4 bases and J 0 bases, leaving 16 bases between the germline ends. The CDR3 totals 17 residues. The CDR3 region is CASSSAAGQSSYNEQFF. Written as DNA, the CDR3 is TGTGCCAGCAGTTCGGCCGCGGGGCAGAGCTCCTACAATGAGCAGTTCTTC.

This sequence joins TRBV4-1 and TRBJ1-2; TRBD1 agrees at 9 bases. Germline CDR1 reads MGHRA; CDR2 reads YSYEKL. V lost 0 bases and J lost 7; bases outside the gene matches: 3. This CDR3 region has 14 residues. CDR3 nucleotide sequence: TGCGCCAGCAGCCAAGAGGGGACAGGGATTGGCTACACCTTC. This translates into CASSQEGTGIGYTF.

This rearrangement joins TRBV28 to TRBJ1-4; D might be TRBD1 (6 bases). Trimming pared 5 bases from V and 8 bases from J, leaving 18 bases between. The germline gives CDR1 MDHEN, CDR2 SYDVKM. CDR3 length: 15 amino acids. The CDR3 region is CASSRHRVLEEKLFF. CDR3 nucleotide sequence: TGTGCCAGCAGTCGACACAGGGTCTTGGAGGAAAAACTGTTTTTT.

The J gene is TRBJ2-1, the V gene TRBV5-1, with 9 bases identical to TRBD1. Germline trimming cut 4 bases from V and 3 bases from J; bases unmatched to any gene: 5. The CDR3 runs 15 residues. Germline CDR1 SGHRS, CDR2 YFSETQ. As DNA, the CDR3 is TGCGCCAGCAGCCCAGGGACAGGGCGCTACAATGAGCAGTTCTTC. Translation: CASSPGTGRYNEQFF.

This clonotype has only a few counts. The J gene is TRBJ1-2, the V gene TRBV3-1; unclear D gene. Germline assignment: CDR1 LGHDT and CDR2 YNNKEL (reference sequence). The CDR3 totals 16 residues. Between the trimmed V and J ends, which lost 1 base and 3 bases, there was a span of 15 bases. CDR3 residues: CASSQGVGRGYYGYTF. The DNA for the CDR3 is TGTGCCAGCAGCCAAGGCGTGGGCCGAGGGTACTATGGCTACACCTTC. The complete variable domain, with remaining parts taken from reference TRBV3-1 and TRBJ1-2, reads DTAVSQTPKYLVTQMGNDKSIKCEQNLGHDTMYWYKQDSKKFLKIMFSYNNKELIINETVPNRFSPKSPDKAHLNLHINSLELGDSAVYFCASSQGVGRGYYGYTFGSGTRLTVV.

This clonotype has a handful of counts. This chain connects TRBV3-1 to TRBJ2-5; the D gene is possibly TRBD2 (5 bases). The CDR3 totals 15 residues. Trimming took 5 bases from V and 0 from J, leaving 13 bases between them. Germline V gene sequence: CDR1 LGHDT, CDR2 YNNKEL (reference sequence). The CDR3 spells CASSALRGNQETQYF. CDR3 nucleotide sequence: TGTGCCAGCAGCGCCCTTCGGGGAAACCAAGAGACCCAGTACTTC.

V is TRBV12-3 or TRBV12-4 and J is TRBJ1-1, with D tentatively TRBD1 (5 bases). The CDR3 is 13 amino acids. V was trimmed by 6 bases and J by 5 bases, leaving 13 bases between them. CDR3 bases: TGTGCCAGCAGGCCCAGGGAAAAGACTGAAGCTTTCTTT. It yields the protein CASRPREKTEAFF.

The V call is TRBV7-2, the J call TRBJ2-1, with 9 nucleotides matching TRBD2. The V gene's germline CDR1 is SGHTA and CDR2 FQGNSA. The CDR3 contains 14 residues. With 6 bases clipped from V and 6 bases from J, the junction kept 6 bases outside the gene matches. CDR3 protein: CASSSGTSRNEQFF. Written as DNA, the CDR3 is TGTGCCAGCAGTTCCGGGACTAGCCGCAATGAGCAGTTCTTC.

CDR3 DNA sequence: TGTGCCAGCAGTGGGGGAGCTGAGCAGTTCTTC. Translation: CASSGGAEQFF. The gene calls are TRBV6-6 and TRBJ2-1; TRBD1 or TRBD2 may be the D gene (5 bases each). Germline assignment: CDR1 MNHNY and CDR2 SVGAGI (reference sequence). V gave up 5 bases and J gave up 9 bases, with 8 bases separating them. The CDR3 contains 11 residues.

The rearrangement uses TRBV6-5 and TRBJ2-4, with 7 nucleotides matching TRBD2. The germline V gene has CDR1 MNHEY and CDR2 SVGAGI. V lost 0 bases, J lost 9 bases, and 5 bases stayed unmatched. The CDR3 totals 14 residues. DNA for the CDR3: TGTGCCAGCAGTTACTCGGGAGGGTTGGGCATTCAGTACTTC. Translating it yields CASSYSGGLGIQYF.

The chain couples TRBV20-1 to TRBJ1-1; maybe TRBD1 (6 bases). Germline CDR1 reads DFQATT; CDR2 reads SNEGSKA (reference sequence). This CDR3 contains 15 residues. V was trimmed by 5 bases and J by 1 base, leaving 17 bases between them. The CDR3 here is CSAPTLAGANTEAFF. CDR3 nucleotide sequence: TGCAGTGCTCCCACCTTGGCAGGGGCGAACACTGAAGCTTTCTTT.